This TCR beta chain was identified in a study of cytomegalovirus exposure and HLA in healthy donors. Overall study: Among the approximately 420 donors who were genotyped, about 86% fell in the genetic ancestry cluster that is associated with self-reported Caucasian donors. Regarding the study as a whole: A few of the chains that were CMV-associated were confirmed in vitro to be specific for CMV antigens. In an earlier analysis, productive rearrangement rates for most beta V segments clustered near 87% or 30%.

With respect to this clone: Its antigen remains unidentified.

The PCR made use of 60 Vbeta and 13 Jbeta primers. TCRdb keeps only in-frame clones here, not all; method: immunoSEQ multiplex PCR. Among 95,000 to 130,000 clones listed, 65% were seen once. The CDR3 extends over 12 amino acids. V dropped 8 bases and J dropped 2 bases, with 9 bases sitting between them. Germline V CDR1 and CDR2: SGHVS, FQNEAQ. The rearrangement joins TRBV7-8 to TRBJ2-5; weak D call: TRBD1 (6 bases). This sequence originates from a woman between 40 and 55 years old in good health and CMV-seropositive. Sequencing used PBMCs. The CDR3 region has the DNA TGTGCCAGCGGACAGCCTCAAGAGACCCAGTACTTC. Protein sequence: CASGQPQETQYF. Using reference TRBV7-8 and TRBJ2-5 for the parts outside the CDR3, the full variable domain is GAGVSQSPRYKVAKRGQDVALRCDPISGHVSLFWYQQALGQGPEFLTYFQNEAQLDKSGLPSDRFFAERPEGSVSTLKIQRTQQEDSAVYLCASGQPQETQYFGPGTRLLVL.